This TCR beta chain stems from a study of brain T cells in children with intractable seizures (dated by TCRdb to the early 2020s). Study-wide context: As a first screen for immune gene transcripts, resected brain tissue from 53 pediatric epilepsy surgery cases was run on a NanoString immunology panel. Among the approximately 12 selected surgery cases, pre-surgery blood was additionally sequenced for eight, leaving four cases with brain tissue only.

TCR beta chain sequences were generated from genomic DNA using the immunoSEQ assay. Per the original workflow: CDR3 sequences that did not begin with the conserved framework cysteine at position 104 were removed by hand. Clonality was calculated as one minus the normalized Shannon's Diversity Index, with values ranging from 0 (maximal diversity) to 1 (oligoclonal). Chi-squared comparison-of-proportions tests assessed whether the same CDR3 differed in frequency between samples, such as brain versus blood. Public clonotypes were found through immuneACCESS searches, while the VDJdb browser was used to judge similarity to known antiviral clonotypes. Drawn from immuneACCESS, this table holds only the in-frame rearrangements with V and J called that TCRdb kept. Clones are partly lost; checked studies trace under half to an unresolved V gene and leave the rest unexplained. The V and J calls and the clone size are those of that table, but D and trimming were determined from the DNA. The sample contains about 340,000 clones, 93% of them found a single time. The top ten hold roughly 5.7% of the sample.

The time point tag for this specimen amounts to: blood from clinic visit 5 months post-surgery; TSC patient then seizure free. Surgery cases with the highest brain T cell transcript signatures were selected for TCR beta chain sequencing of brain tissue and, where available, blood. Prior to surgery, the patients had been treated with at least one anti-epileptic drug. TCR-sequenced patients were children with drug-resistant epilepsy due to tuberous sclerosis complex, focal cortical dysplasia, Rasmussen encephalitis or hemimegalencephaly. The Monarch genomic DNA purification kit was used to extract bulk genomic DNA from unsorted brain tissue and whole blood. This clone was picked up a small number of times. It has no known antigen specificity. No base quality values were provided; no much bigger clone lies one nucleotide off. V lost 0 bases and J lost 3 bases; the stretch between them is 12 bases long. In the germline V gene, CDR1 corresponds to MDHEN and CDR2 to SYDVKM. The cysteine opens and the phenylalanine closes a CDR3 of 16 amino acids. The kept DNA is CDR3 alone, 48 bases in frame from the first base.

What the authors observed across the whole study: Because sequencing depth differed between pre- and post-surgery blood, the absence of clones from the pre-surgery sample may reflect undersampling. Viral specificity was inferred only from CDR3 sequence similarity, and patients' HCMV serostatus was unknown.

The rearranged chain carries TRBV28 and TRBJ1-3; the D gene is not confidently resolved. The clonotype comes from a boy younger than two with tuberous sclerosis and intractable seizures. The sequencing here drew on peripheral blood, taken around 5 months after surgery. The CDR3 region reads CASSLWGIAGGNTIYF. The DNA sequence reads TGTGCCAGCAGTTTATGGGGGATAGCAGGTGGAAACACCATATATTTT.